The 10 T cell receptor beta chains below all came from one sample that was sequenced in a study of CD8 T cells in Susac syndrome. cDNA came from around 0.5 to 1 ug RNA primed by random hexamers. MiXCR was run by TCRdb on the immunoSEQ multiplex PCR reads, yielding one entry per CDR3 protein. This sample carries 250,000 to 300,000 distinct CDR3 sequences, roughly 90% of them seen once, and the ten largest clones take around 0.18%. Source material: CD8+ T cells from PBMCs. The receptor set was obtained from a human donor with multiple sclerosis.

This sequence joins TRBV25-1 and TRBJ2-4; D is possibly TRBD2 (5 bases). This CDR3 comprises 16 residues. The germline V gene encodes CDR1 MGHDK and CDR2 SYGVNS. V shed 2 bases and J shed 2 bases, with 13 bases lying between them. In DNA form, the CDR3 reads TGTGCCAGCAGTGAAACCGATACCGGGACCAAAAACATTCAGTACTTC. This encodes CASSETDTGTKNIQYF.

The gene calls are TRBV27 and TRBJ2-7; tentatively, D is TRBD1 or TRBD2 (6 bases each). CDR1 MNHEY and CDR2 SMNVEV come from the germline V gene (reference sequence). This CDR3 comprises 15 residues. V lost 0 bases, J lost 2 bases, and 11 bases lay in between. As DNA, the CDR3 is TGTGCCAGCAGTTTATCCGGGGGCCTCGCCTACGAGCAGTACTTC. Residues: CASSLSGGLAYEQYF.

CDR3 nucleotide sequence: TGTGCCAGCAGCCAAGTCGAAGGTTCTGGGGCCAACGTCCTGACTTTC. Its protein is CASSQVEGSGANVLTF. V gene TRBV4-2 combines with J gene TRBJ2-6; no definite D call. Germline V gives CDR1 LGHNA, CDR2 YNFKEQ. Trimming removed 1 base from V and 1 base from J, with 8 bases in between. The CDR3 runs to 16 residues.

This clonotype was picked up one time. This sequence joins TRBV6-6 and TRBJ2-1; D is possibly TRBD2 (6 bases). CDR3 size: 13 residues. V lost 6 bases to trimming and J lost 7 bases, with 13 bases between them. From germline, CDR1 is MNHNY and CDR2 SVGAGI (reference sequence). The CDR3, as DNA: TGTGCCAGCAGGCGGGACTTAAAAAATGAGCAGTTCTTC. Protein: CASRRDLKNEQFF.

This clonotype was seen once. The J gene is TRBJ1-2, the V gene TRBV29-1; D not certain. Deletions cut 3 bases from V and 8 bases from J, with 19 bases between. CDR3 length: 14 residues. Germline assignment: CDR1 SQVTM and CDR2 ANQGSEA. DNA for the CDR3: TGCAGCGTTGAGTCAGGACCCCATCTTGGGGGCTACACCTTC. Protein product: CSVESGPHLGGYTF.

In DNA form, the CDR3 reads TGCGCCAGCCTCCCAAACGACAGGTTCTCCTACAATGAGCAGTTCTTC. Translating gives CASLPNDRFSYNEQFF. The V call is TRBV4-1, the J call TRBJ2-1; tentatively, D is TRBD1 (6 bases). Trimming took 8 bases from V and 0 from J, leaving 17 bases between them. Per the germline V gene, CDR1 is MGHRA and CDR2 is YSYEKL. CDR3 length: 16 amino acids.

In DNA, the CDR3 is TGCAGCGTTGGGACTAGCGGGGGTGCAGATACGCAGTATTTT. Amino acid sequence: CSVGTSGGADTQYF. The genes are TRBV29-1 and TRBJ2-3; the match to TRBD2 covers 13 bases. Germline trimming cut 4 bases from V and 4 bases from J; bases unmatched to any gene: 2. The CDR3 is made up of 14 amino acids. CDR1 is SQVTM, CDR2 ANQGSEA, per germline.

This clonotype was recorded once. The rearrangement uses TRBV6-1 and TRBJ2-1; unclear D gene. Germline loops: CDR1 MNHNS, CDR2 SASEGT. Trimming stripped 4 bases from V and 4 bases from J, with 8 bases between. This CDR3 is 13 amino acids long. In nucleotides, the CDR3 is TGTGCCAGCAGTGTAACAGCGTACAATGAGCAGTTCTTC. It specifies CASSVTAYNEQFF.

This clonotype was observed a single time. CDR3 amino acids: CASSLDVGSGNTIYF. CDR3 in DNA: TGTGCCAGCAGCTTGGACGTAGGCTCTGGAAACACCATATATTTT. The genes are TRBV5-8 and TRBJ1-3; D gene unclear. The CDR3 runs to 15 residues. Germline V lookup: CDR1 SGHTS, CDR2 YDEGEE. Trimming removed 0 bases at V and 0 bases at J, with 7 bases between. The whole variable domain, remainder taken from reference TRBV5-8 and TRBJ1-3, is EAGVTQSPTHLIKTRGQQATLRCSPISGHTSVYWYQQALGLGLQFLLWYDEGEERNRGNFPPRFSGRQFPNYSSELNVNALELEDSALYLCASSLDVGSGNTIYFGEGSWLTVV.

V is TRBV10-3 and J is TRBJ2-7, with a weak D call TRBD2 (5 bases). The ends were cut back, 3 bases at V and 3 bases at J, with 9 bases in the middle. CDR3 length: 13 residues. Germline-derived CDR1 and CDR2 are ENHRY and SYGVKD. The CDR3, as DNA: TGTGCCATCAGTGATGTAGAGGGCTACGAGCAGTACTTC. Protein: CAISDVEGYEQYF.